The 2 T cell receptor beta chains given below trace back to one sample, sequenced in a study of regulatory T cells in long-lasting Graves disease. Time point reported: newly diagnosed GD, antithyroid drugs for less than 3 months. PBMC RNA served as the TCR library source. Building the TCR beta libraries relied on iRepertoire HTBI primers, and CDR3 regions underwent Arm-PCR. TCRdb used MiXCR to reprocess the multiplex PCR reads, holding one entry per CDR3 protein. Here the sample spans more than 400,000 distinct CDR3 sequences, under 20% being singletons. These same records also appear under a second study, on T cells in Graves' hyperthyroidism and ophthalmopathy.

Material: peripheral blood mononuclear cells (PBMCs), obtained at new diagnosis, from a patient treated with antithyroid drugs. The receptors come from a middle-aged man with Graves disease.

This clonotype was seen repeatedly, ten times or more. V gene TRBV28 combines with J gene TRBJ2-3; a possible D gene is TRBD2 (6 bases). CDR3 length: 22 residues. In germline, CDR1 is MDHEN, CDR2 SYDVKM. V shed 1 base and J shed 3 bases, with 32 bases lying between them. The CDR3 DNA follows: TGTGCCAGCAGTTTATTCTTCATGCAGGGAAAATCCCGAGCGGGCTTTACAGATACGCAGTATTTT. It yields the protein CASSLFFMQGKSRAGFTDTQYF.

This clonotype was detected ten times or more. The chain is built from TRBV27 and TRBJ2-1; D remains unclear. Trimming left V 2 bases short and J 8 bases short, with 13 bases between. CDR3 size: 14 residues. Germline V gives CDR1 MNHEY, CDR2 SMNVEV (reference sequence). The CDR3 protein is CASSLSLPEDEQFF. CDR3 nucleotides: TGTGCCAGCAGTTTAAGTTTACCCGAGGATGAGCAGTTCTTC.